The sample holds many counts of the clone carrying this TCR beta chain. The antigen is unknown. The sample comes from a study of T-cell reconstitution after alpha-beta-depleted transplantation in children. Overall study findings and caveats: One year post-transplant, T-cell counts and diversity were largely derived from T cells produced anew. Two months or so post-transplant, alpha-beta T cells reportedly derived from several hundred expanded graft clones. Recipient T cells and thymic progenitors that survived gave rise to the high TCRbeta diversity observed at day 60 in some patients.

The TCRbeta library was prepared with unique molecular identifiers. TCRdb re-derived calls from the PCR reads in MiXCR, one entry per CDR3 protein. The sample holds hundreds of thousands of distinct CDR3 sequences; roughly a tenth are singletons and the top ten take approximately 30%. This clonotype originated in a child under three years old with acute myeloid leukemia, due to receive a stem cell transplant. Sequenced material: PBMCs, taken before TCRalphabeta/CD19-depleted stem cell transplant.

CDR3 nucleotides: TGTGCCAGCAGCTTGAGCAGGGGGAATTCACCCCTCCACTTT. Translating gives CASSLSRGNSPLHF. The J gene is TRBJ1-6, the V gene TRBV7-2, with TRBD1 matching over 7 bases. Trimming took 3 bases from V and 7 from J; bases not matched to a gene: 3. The CDR3 is 14 amino acids. Germline CDR1 and CDR2: SGHTA and FQGNSA.